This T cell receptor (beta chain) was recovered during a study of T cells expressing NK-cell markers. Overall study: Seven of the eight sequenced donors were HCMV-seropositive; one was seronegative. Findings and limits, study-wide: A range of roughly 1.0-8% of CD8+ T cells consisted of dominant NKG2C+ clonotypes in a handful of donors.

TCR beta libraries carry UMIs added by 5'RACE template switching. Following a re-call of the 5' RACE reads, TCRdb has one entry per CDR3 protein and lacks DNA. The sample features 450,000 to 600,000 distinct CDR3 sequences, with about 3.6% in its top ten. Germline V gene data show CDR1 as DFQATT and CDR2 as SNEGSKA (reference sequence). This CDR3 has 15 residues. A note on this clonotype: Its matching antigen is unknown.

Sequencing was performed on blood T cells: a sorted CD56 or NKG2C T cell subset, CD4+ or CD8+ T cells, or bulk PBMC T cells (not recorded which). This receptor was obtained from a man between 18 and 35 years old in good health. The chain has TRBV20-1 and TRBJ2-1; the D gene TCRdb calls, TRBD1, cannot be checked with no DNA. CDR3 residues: CSARDFEGGYNEQFF.